This T cell receptor beta chain was documented in a study of CD8 T cells in ankylosing spondylitis. A remark on this clonotype: Being one base from a much bigger clone, this may be a read error.

Libraries for TCR beta were made by quantitative 5'-RACE with molecular barcodes. TCRdb reanalysed the 5' RACE reads using MiXCR and keeps one entry per CDR3 protein. The table includes 240,000 or so distinct CDR3 sequences, 8% to 9.5% detected once. This TCR came from a male donor with ankylosing spondylitis or in good health (not recorded which). Input material: blood, either unsorted or a sorted T cell fraction (not recorded which).

CDR3 sequence reads: CASKAVITDSGVLETQYF. CDR3 DNA: TGTGCCAGCAAAGCCGTAATCACGGACAGCGGAGTACTTGAGACCCAGTACTTC. The chain employs TRBV28 and TRBJ2-5, with D possibly being TRBD1 (6 bases). Per the germline V gene, CDR1 is MDHEN and CDR2 is SYDVKM. This CDR3 has 18 residues. V was trimmed by 7 bases and J by 5 bases, leaving 29 bases between them. Together with reference TRBV28 and TRBJ2-5, the CDR3 gives the full variable domain: DVKVTQSSRYLVKRTGEKVFLECVQDMDHENMFWYRQDPGLGLRLIYFSYDVKMKEKGDIPEGYSVSREKKERFSLILESASTNQTSMYLCASKAVITDSGVLETQYFGPGTRLLVL.